This T cell receptor beta chain was retrieved from a study of blood T cells in healthy people across ages (dated by TCRdb to about 2015). Describing the broader study: In model experiments, roughly one uniquely barcoded TCR beta cDNA molecule per two T cells was captured by template switching. To track age-related changes in TCR beta repertoire diversity, the study relied on deep sequencing normalized with unique cDNA molecular identifiers. Donors were grouped into four age groups: young (average approximately 16 years), middle-aged (roughly 38), aged (roughly 67) and long-lived (around 80). To avoid experimental bias, donors of different ages were randomly spread across the sequencing lanes. Two additional independent replicas of 1 million unique cDNA reads from the same blood draw were analyzed for two donors (one aged 18 to 30 and one aged 80 or older).

In the case of this clonotype: Its specific antigen is unknown. Base qualities are missing; no much larger clone stands one base away.

Systemically healthy Caucasian individuals from Russia, some 36 in total and aged roughly 6 to 100 years, were included as donors. Roughly 10 milliliters of peripheral blood were collected from each donor into EDTA-treated Vacutainer tubes. Ficoll-Paque density-gradient centrifugation was used to isolate PBMCs, with at least 6.5 million per sample. Total RNA was extracted from PBMCs with Trizol reagent, with at least 6 micrograms obtained per sample. For every donor, an aliquot of PBMCs went through flow cytometry to measure the percentages of naive CD45RAhigh/CD27high T cells. The library relied on 5' RACE. Sequencing was performed on an Illumina HiSeq 2500. The second PCR ran for about 6 to 12 cycles and used a J-beta primer mix along with a sample-barcoded 5' primer. Each TCR beta cDNA molecule received a unique molecular identifier from a template-switch 5' adaptor carrying 12 random nucleotides. Each sample yielded at least 2.5 million CDR3-containing paired-end reads. The Mint cDNA synthesis kit, primed by a TRBC-specific oligonucleotide, was used to synthesize first-strand cDNA from all RNA. Following uracil-DNA glycosylase treatment, a first 18-cycle PCR with universal primers M1SS and BC2_uni_R was performed on all cDNA. The published analysis was carried out like this. For normalization, 1 million high-quality reads, each with a distinct molecular identifier, were randomly selected from each sample. Instead of being binned into consensus sequences, reads with shared molecular identifiers were discarded. MiTCR, with a Q25 quality threshold and the strictest error-elimination algorithm, was used for CDR3 identification, clonotype clustering and error correction. A nonparametric unseen species model using Euler transformation provided a lower-bound estimate of total TCR beta diversity. Clones were called with MiXCR by TCRdb after fastp trimmed the public reads at Q25, and only in-frame beta chains were retained. Rows with one shared CDR3 protein collapse into an entry with the most common genes and DNA. These V and J calls derive from TCRdb rather than the authors' analysis. The sample table records approximately 690,000 distinct CDR3 sequences; approximately 40% of these occur just once. In total, the top ten clones hold approximately 31% of the sample.

What the research found in general, with its limitations: Compared with the aged group, more naive CD4+ T cells, fewer expanded clones and increased TCR diversity were shown by the long-lived group, suggesting age selection. There was a strong correlation between observed TCR beta diversity and the percentage of naive T cells measured by flow cytometry. Because the CMV infection status of the donors was unknown, age-related changes in expanded clonotypes may potentially have been confounded. Estimates of total diversity from one million sequenced T cells were regarded as lower bounds and underestimates. Because profiling used bulk unsorted PBMCs, naive and antigen-experienced compartments could not be compared conclusively. As age increased, observed TCR beta diversity per million T cells dropped in a roughly linear way, and a significant reduction was already evident by age 40.

This sequence originates from a man aged 80 or over in good health. Sequencing was carried out using blood.

The CDR3 sequence is CASSQWQGDGYTF. The DNA reads as follows: TGTGCCAGCAGTCAATGGCAAGGGGATGGCTACACCTTC. The sequence is built from TRBV6-1 and TRBJ1-2; TRBD1 might be the D gene, on 5 matching bases. Looking up the germline V gene yields CDR1 MNHNS and CDR2 SASEGT. Its CDR3 holds 13 amino acids, cysteine through phenylalanine. Only the CDR3 region is kept as DNA, spanning 39 bases read in frame from base 1. Deletion took 5 bases off V and 6 bases off J, with a span of 13 bases between the germline ends.